These T cell receptor beta chains were read from a single sample in a study of cytomegalovirus exposure and HLA in healthy donors. Some clones are missing from TCRdb's copy, which holds only in-frame ones; the method was immunoSEQ multiplex PCR. The sample has about 170,000 clones; around 77% are singletons. Sequenced input: PBMCs. The receptors here all came from a female donor in good health and CMV-seronegative. Both conserved end residues are part of each CDR3. A D gene is named only where the DNA matches it firmly. Expanded clones get a size class; other rows say once, few or many, or leave the size out.

length	V	size	J	D	CDR3	DNA
12	TRBV30	-	TRBJ1-2	-	CAWSVGVYGYTF	TGTGCCTGGAGTGTAGGGGTCTATGGCTACACCTTC
17	TRBV28	-	TRBJ2-3	TRBD2	CASRRGEGLADTDTQYF	TGTGCCAGCAGGCGGGGGGAGGGACTAGCGGACACAGATACGCAGTATTTT
13	TRBV11-2	-	TRBJ2-1	-	CASSLNFQGEQFF	TGTGCCAGCAGCTTAAATTTCCAGGGTGAGCAGTTCTTC
16	TRBV7-2	-	TRBJ1-5	-	CASSLIFSGGNQPQHF	TGTGCCAGCAGCTTAATCTTTTCCGGGGGAAATCAGCCCCAGCATTTT
13	TRBV28	-	TRBJ2-3	-	CASSFISTDTQYF	TGTGCCAGCAGTTTCATTAGCACAGATACGCAGTATTTT
14	TRBV12-5	-	TRBJ1-6	-	CASGPSTGLGPLHF	TGTGCTAGTGGGCCATCAACAGGTTTGGGACCCCTCCACTTT
14	TRBV19	-	TRBJ2-5	-	CASSPLDIQETQYF	TGTGCCAGTAGTCCTCTTGACATTCAAGAGACCCAGTACTTC
15	TRBV6-5	-	TRBJ1-1	TRBD1	CASSSPGQGNTEAFF	TGTGCCAGCAGTTCTCCCGGACAGGGGAACACTGAAGCTTTCTTT
13	TRBV28	-	TRBJ2-7	-	CAGRAGPDYEQYF	TGTGCCGGTAGAGCAGGCCCCGACTACGAGCAGTACTTC
14	TRBV15	-	TRBJ1-4	TRBD1	CATSVGDSSEKLFF	TGTGCCACCAGTGTGGGGGACAGTAGTGAAAAACTGTTTTTT
14	TRBV25-1	-	TRBJ2-7	TRBD1	CASSVAGGSYEQYF	TGTGCCAGCAGTGTGGCAGGGGGCTCCTACGAGCAGTACTTC
15	TRBV7-7	-	TRBJ2-1	TRBD1	CASSLETGSYNEQFF	TGTGCCAGCAGCTTAGAGACAGGGTCCTACAATGAGCAGTTCTTC
17	TRBV9	-	TRBJ1-6	-	CASSVGPRSSYNSPLHF	TGTGCCAGCAGCGTAGGGCCCCGAAGCTCCTATAATTCACCCCTCCACTTT
11	TRBV28	-	TRBJ2-3	-	CASGSGGRQYF	TGTGCCAGCGGATCCGGGGGTAGGCAGTATTTT
16	TRBV5-4	-	TRBJ2-2	TRBD2	CASSSSSGMNTGELFF	TGTGCCAGCAGCTCATCTAGCGGGATGAACACCGGGGAGCTGTTTTTT
15	TRBV15	-	TRBJ1-2	TRBD1	CATSRDLDRPYGYTF	TGTGCCACCAGCAGAGATTTGGACAGGCCATATGGCTACACCTTC
15	TRBV6-1	-	TRBJ1-3	TRBD1	CASRNDRVSGNTIYF	TGTGCCAGCAGGAACGACAGGGTCTCTGGAAACACCATATATTTT
12	TRBV10-2	-	TRBJ2-7	-	CASSGSPYEQYF	TGCGCCAGCAGTGGGAGTCCCTACGAGCAGTACTTC
15	TRBV19	-	TRBJ2-2	TRBD1	CASSPGDRVAGELFF	TGTGCCAGTAGTCCGGGCGACAGGGTGGCCGGGGAGCTGTTTTTT
14	TRBV18	once	TRBJ2-7	TRBD1	CASSLPGQGEEQYF	TGTGCCAGCTCACTGCCGGGACAGGGAGAAGAGCAGTACTTC
16	TRBV7-9	-	TRBJ1-1	-	CASSLAGGRAGAQAFF	TGTGCCAGCAGCTTAGCGGGAGGGAGGGCCGGAGCCCAAGCTTTCTTT
14	TRBV5-6	-	TRBJ2-5	-	CASSFLTGYETQYF	TGTGCCAGCAGCTTCTTGACAGGATACGAGACCCAGTACTTC
15	TRBV11-3	-	TRBJ2-1	-	CASSLDPQVYNEQFF	TGTGCCAGCAGCTTAGATCCGCAGGTTTACAATGAGCAGTTCTTC
15	TRBV10-3	-	TRBJ2-3	TRBD2	CAISRTGGLTDTQYF	TGTGCCATCAGCCGGACGGGGGGACTCACAGATACGCAGTATTTT
14	TRBV7-9	few	TRBJ1-1	-	CASSLSGAQTEAFF	TGTGCCAGCAGCTTATCTGGGGCGCAGACTGAAGCTTTCTTT
13	TRBV29-1	-	TRBJ2-1	TRBD2	CSATSSAYNEQFF	TGCAGCGCGACTAGCTCAGCCTACAATGAGCAGTTCTTC
15	TRBV7-9	few	TRBJ2-1	-	CASSVRDAGLNEQFF	TGTGCCAGCAGTGTCCGGGATGCCGGGCTCAATGAGCAGTTCTTC
16	TRBV15	-	TRBJ1-5	-	CATSADSSYSNQPQHF	TGTGCCACCAGCGCGGACAGTTCCTATAGCAATCAGCCCCAGCATTTT
13	TRBV19	-	TRBJ2-7	TRBD2	CASLAGEGYEQYF	TGTGCCAGCTTAGCGGGAGAAGGCTACGAGCAGTACTTC
17	TRBV5-4	-	TRBJ2-7	TRBD2	CASSLGPTGRGNYEQYF	TGTGCCAGCAGCTTGGGCCCCACTGGGCGGGGGAACTACGAGCAGTACTTC
13	TRBV10-1	-	TRBJ1-1	-	CASRQGWETEAFF	TGCGCCAGCAGACAGGGATGGGAAACTGAAGCTTTCTTT